This T cell receptor (beta chain) emerged from a study of blood T cell repertoires in COVID-19. Overall study: Whether acute or convalescent, the COVID-19 samples came from the United States, Italy and Spain. From T cells, B-cell-depleted T cells, or PBMCs came the material, which was cDNA or gDNA.

The CDR3 totals 15 residues. Germline V gene lookup returns CDR1 MDHEN and CDR2 SYDVKM. V was trimmed by 4 bases and J by 9 bases, leaving 16 bases between them. The authors' processing: Reference gene primer amplification gave estimated nucleated cell counts. Sequencing was performed with immunoSEQ multiplex PCR; in TCRdb, only in-frame clones are kept and a portion is missing. The V and J calls and clone size are taken from that table; D and trimming were inferred from the DNA. The sample records 120,000 to 150,000 clones, 70% to 90% being singletons. The sequenced sample was peripheral blood. The V gene is TRBV28, the J gene TRBJ1-6; D is ambiguous. The TCR sequence derives from a human donor in a cohort sampled during active COVID-19. CDR3 residues: CASSSRGFWVSPLHF. CDR3 DNA: TGTGCCAGCAGTTCCCGCGGATTCTGGGTTTCACCCCTCCACTTT. Full variable domain (remainder filled in from reference TRBV28 and TRBJ1-6): DVKVTQSSRYLVKRTGEKVFLECVQDMDHENMFWYRQDPGLGLRLIYFSYDVKMKEKGDIPEGYSVSREKKERFSLILESASTNQTSMYLCASSSRGFWVSPLHFGNGTRLTVT.